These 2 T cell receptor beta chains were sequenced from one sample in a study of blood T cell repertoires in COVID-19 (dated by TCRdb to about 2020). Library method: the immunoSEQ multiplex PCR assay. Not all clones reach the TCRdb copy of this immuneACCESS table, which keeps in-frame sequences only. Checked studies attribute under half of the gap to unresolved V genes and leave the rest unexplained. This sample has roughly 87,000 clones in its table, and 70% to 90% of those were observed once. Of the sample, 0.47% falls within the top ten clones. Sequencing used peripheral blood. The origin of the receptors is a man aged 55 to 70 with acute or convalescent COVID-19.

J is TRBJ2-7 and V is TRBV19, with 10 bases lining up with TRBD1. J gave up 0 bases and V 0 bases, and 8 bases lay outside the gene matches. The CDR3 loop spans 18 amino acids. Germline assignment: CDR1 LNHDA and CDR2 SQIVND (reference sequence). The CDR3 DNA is TGTGCCAGTAGTATAGAAGCGACAGGGGGCACCTTCTCCTACGAGCAGTACTTC. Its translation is CASSIEATGGTFSYEQYF.

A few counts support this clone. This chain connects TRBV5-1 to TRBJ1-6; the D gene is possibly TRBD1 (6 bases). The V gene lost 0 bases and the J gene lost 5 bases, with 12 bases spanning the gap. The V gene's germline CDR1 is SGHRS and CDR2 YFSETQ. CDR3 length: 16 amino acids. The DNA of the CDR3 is TGCGCCAGCAGCTTGGGGACAGCCCGAGATAATTCACCCCTCCACTTT. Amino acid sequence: CASSLGTARDNSPLHF. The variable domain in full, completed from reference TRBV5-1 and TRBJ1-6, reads KAGVTQTPRYLIKTRGQQVTLSCSPISGHRSVSWYQQTPGQGLQFLFEYFSETQRNKGNFPGRFSGRQFSNSRSEMNVSTLELGDSALYLCASSLGTARDNSPLHFGNGTRLTVT.